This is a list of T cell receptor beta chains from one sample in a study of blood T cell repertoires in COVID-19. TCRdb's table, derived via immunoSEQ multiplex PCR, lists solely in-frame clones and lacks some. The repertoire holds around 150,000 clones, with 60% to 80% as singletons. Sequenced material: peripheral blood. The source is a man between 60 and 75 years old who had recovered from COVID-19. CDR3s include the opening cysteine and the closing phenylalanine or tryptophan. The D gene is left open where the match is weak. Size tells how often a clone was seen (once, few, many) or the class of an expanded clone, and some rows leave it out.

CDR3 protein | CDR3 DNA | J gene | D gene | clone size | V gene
CASSQGGSSYEQYF | TGTGCCAGCAGCCAGGGAGGGAGCTCCTACGAGCAGTACTTC | TRBJ2-7 | TRBD2 | NA | TRBV7-6
CASTLDTEAFF | TGTGCCAGCACTTTAGACACTGAAGCTTTCTTT | TRBJ1-1 | NA | NA | TRBV6-5
CATSGGSGPNTQYF | TGTGCCACCAGTGGCGGGAGCGGCCCGAATACGCAGTATTTT | TRBJ2-3 | TRBD2 | NA | TRBV24-1
CASSLDPGQGGSPLHF | TGCGCCAGCAGCTTGGATCCGGGACAGGGAGGATCACCCCTCCACTTT | TRBJ1-6 | TRBD1 | once | TRBV5-1
CASRGDRGNQPQHF | TGTGCCAGCAGGGGGGACAGGGGCAATCAGCCCCAGCATTTT | TRBJ1-5 | TRBD1 | NA | TRBV2
CASRAGTSGLHNEQFF | TGTGCCAGCAGGGCCGGGACTAGCGGACTCCACAATGAGCAGTTCTTC | TRBJ2-1 | TRBD2 | many | TRBV5-4
CASSPPGGNNQPQHF | TGTGCCAGCTCACCACCGGGAGGTAACAATCAGCCCCAGCATTTT | TRBJ1-5 | NA | few | TRBV18
CASSEAGAYNEQFF | TGCGCCAGCAGCGAAGCGGGGGCCTACAATGAGCAGTTCTTC | TRBJ2-1 | TRBD2 | NA | TRBV4-3
CASSVGTDFSYEQYF | TGTGCCAGCAGCGTAGGGACTGACTTCTCCTACGAGCAGTACTTC | TRBJ2-7 | NA | once | TRBV9
CASSISTSNYGYTF | TGTGCCAGTAGTATATCAACAAGTAACTATGGCTACACCTTC | TRBJ1-2 | NA | NA | TRBV19
CASSYVGRETQYF | TGTGCCAGCAGTTACGTCGGGCGGGAGACGCAGTATTTT | TRBJ2-3 | TRBD2 | NA | TRBV6-5
CASRPLPSQGAGDEQYF | TGTGCCAGCAGACCTTTACCCTCACAGGGTGCGGGAGACGAGCAGTACTTC | TRBJ2-7 | NA | NA | TRBV27
CAISASGRTHTQYF | TGTGCCATCAGTGCTTCGGGGAGGACCCATACGCAGTATTTT | TRBJ2-3 | NA | NA | TRBV10-3
CSAGATSLSYEQYF | TGCAGTGCTGGTGCGACTAGTCTCTCCTACGAGCAGTACTTC | TRBJ2-7 | NA | few | TRBV20-1
CASSIPDRAYNEQFF | TGTGCCAGCAGCATACCGGACAGGGCCTACAATGAGCAGTTCTTC | TRBJ2-1 | TRBD1 | NA | TRBV5-4
CASSDSLSRGSSYNEQFF | TGTGCCAGCAGTGACTCGCTATCAAGGGGCAGCTCCTACAATGAGCAGTTCTTC | TRBJ2-1 | NA | NA | TRBV6-4
CASSFVGANVLTF | TGTGCCAGCAGTTTCGTCGGGGCCAACGTCCTGACTTTC | TRBJ2-6 | NA | NA | TRBV28
CASSPTGNTGELFF | TGTGCCAGCTCCCCAACCGGGAACACCGGGGAGCTGTTTTTT | TRBJ2-2 | NA | NA | TRBV18
CASSLIGTGNEQFF | TGTGCCAGCAGCTTGATTGGCACAGGGAATGAGCAGTTCTTC | TRBJ2-1 | NA | few | TRBV5-5
CASSTGQGGEQYF | TGTGCCAGTAGTACCGGACAGGGTGGCGAGCAGTACTTC | TRBJ2-7 | TRBD1 | once | TRBV19
CASSWSTGTGVEQYF | TGTGCCAGCAGCTGGTCTACCGGGACAGGGGTCGAGCAGTACTTC | TRBJ2-7 | TRBD1 | NA | TRBV9
CASSDGTGGYGYTF | TGTGCCAGCAGCGACGGGACAGGGGGCTATGGCTACACCTTC | TRBJ1-2 | TRBD1 | NA | TRBV28
CSVSLGTGFGEQYF | TGCAGCGTATCCCTAGGGACAGGATTCGGCGAGCAGTACTTC | TRBJ2-7 | TRBD1 | NA | TRBV29-1
CASSPQRLTGGYEQYF | TGTGCCAGCAGCCCCCAGAGGTTAACAGGGGGCTACGAGCAGTACTTC | TRBJ2-7 | NA | NA | TRBV21-1
CASRLDGGENTEAFF | TGTGCCAGCAGATTGGATGGGGGGGAAAACACTGAAGCTTTCTTT | TRBJ1-1 | NA | NA | TRBV27
CASRKTGGVEDEQFF | TGTGCCAGCAGAAAGACAGGGGGCGTTGAGGATGAGCAGTTCTTC | TRBJ2-1 | TRBD1 | NA | TRBV5-6
CASSPSGASTEAFF | TGTGCCAGCAGTCCGAGTGGGGCAAGCACTGAAGCTTTCTTT | TRBJ1-1 | NA | once | TRBV6-4
CASSLDRGIGELFF | TGTGCCAGCAGCTTGGACAGGGGGATCGGGGAGCTGTTTTTT | TRBJ2-2 | TRBD1 | NA | TRBV7-2
CAISEQGRGNEKLFF | TGTGCCATCAGTGAGCAAGGGCGGGGTAATGAAAAACTGTTTTTT | TRBJ1-4 | NA | NA | TRBV10-3
CASSQDSGGETQYF | TGTGCCAGCAGCCAAGATTCCGGCGGGGAGACCCAGTACTTC | TRBJ2-5 | NA | NA | TRBV3-1/TRBV3-2
CASRATRDQPQHF | TGTGCCAGCAGGGCAACACGGGATCAGCCCCAGCATTTT | TRBJ1-5 | NA | NA | TRBV2
CASSQDGSGTETQYF | TGTGCCAGCAGCCAAGATGGTAGCGGGACTGAGACCCAGTACTTC | TRBJ2-5 | TRBD2 | NA | TRBV4-2
CASSQDPQGQETQYF | TGTGCCAGCAGCCAAGATCCTCAGGGACAAGAGACCCAGTACTTC | TRBJ2-5 | NA | NA | TRBV4-2
CASSSEVLGRSPLHF | TGTGCCAGCAGCTCAGAGGTATTAGGGAGATCACCCCTCCACTTT | TRBJ1-6 | NA | NA | TRBV11-2
CASSLNPGGSYNEQFF | TGTGCCAGCAGCTTAAATCCGGGGGGCTCCTACAATGAGCAGTTCTTC | TRBJ2-1 | TRBD2 | once | TRBV7-3
CASSLGPNRGTGYTF | TGTGCCAGCAGCTTAGGCCCGAACAGGGGGACGGGCTACACCTTC | TRBJ1-2 | TRBD1 | NA | TRBV7-9
CASSLGLMTGPEFYNEQFF | TGTGCCAGCAGCTTAGGGCTTATGACAGGTCCCGAATTTTACAATGAGCAGTTCTTC | TRBJ2-1 | NA | NA | TRBV7-9
CASSLSSGTIQYF | TGCGCCAGCAGCTTGTCCTCAGGAACCATTCAGTACTTC | TRBJ2-4 | NA | NA | TRBV5-1
CASSSEGQGATYEQYF | TGCGCCAGCAGCTCCGAGGGACAGGGGGCCACCTACGAGCAGTACTTC | TRBJ2-7 | TRBD1 | once | TRBV5-1
CASSQDLSGRRVYEQYF | TGTGCCAGCAGCCAAGATCTCAGCGGGAGGAGGGTCTACGAGCAGTACTTC | TRBJ2-7 | TRBD2 | NA | TRBV3-1/TRBV3-2
CAWSIRQGKNSPLHF | TGTGCCTGGAGTATCAGACAGGGGAAGAATTCACCCCTCCACTTT | TRBJ1-6 | TRBD1 | NA | TRBV30
CASSLLGGASGNTIYF | TGTGCCAGCAGTTTATTAGGGGGAGCCTCTGGAAACACCATATATTTT | TRBJ1-3 | NA | few | TRBV28
CASSPRAPYEQYF | TGTGCCAGCAGCCCCCGTGCGCCCTACGAGCAGTACTTC | TRBJ2-7 | NA | NA | TRBV11-2
CASRGTGRSEQYF | TGTGCCAGTAGAGGGACAGGGCGGTCCGAGCAGTACTTC | TRBJ2-7 | TRBD1 | once | TRBV19
CASSQSTYEQYF | TGTGCCAGCAGCCAAAGCACCTACGAGCAGTACTTC | TRBJ2-7 | NA | NA | TRBV3-1/TRBV3-2
CASSLALLGVYNEQFF | TGCGCCAGCAGCTTGGCGTTGCTAGGGGTTTACAATGAGCAGTTCTTC | TRBJ2-1 | NA | NA | TRBV5-1
CASSRDSEYGYTF | TGTGCCAGCAGTCGGGACAGCGAATATGGCTACACCTTC | TRBJ1-2 | TRBD1 | NA | TRBV16
CASSHLRDSPRGDTQYF | TGCGCCAGCAGCCACTTAAGGGACTCGCCGCGGGGGGATACGCAGTATTTT | TRBJ2-3 | TRBD2 | NA | TRBV4-3
CASSRTGLNTEAFF | TGTGCCAGCAGCCGGACAGGGTTGAACACTGAAGCTTTCTTT | TRBJ1-1 | TRBD1 | NA | TRBV11-2
CASRVGSGANVLTF | TGTGCCAGCAGGGTCGGCTCTGGGGCCAACGTCCTGACTTTC | TRBJ2-6 | NA | NA | TRBV6-5
CSVPNGGSYNEQFF | TGCAGCGTCCCCAACGGGGGCTCCTACAATGAGCAGTTCTTC | TRBJ2-1 | NA | NA | TRBV29-1